Listed here is a single T cell receptor (beta chain). Its antigen remains unknown. This sample was included in a study of cytomegalovirus exposure and HLA in healthy donors. The PCR employed 60 Vbeta primers together with 13 Jbeta primers. The repertoire was sequenced with immunoSEQ multiplex PCR; TCRdb's copy has only in-frame clones and lacks some. Its clone listing holds tens of thousands of clones. The CDR3 loop spans 15 amino acids. Germline V lookup: CDR1 SGHTA, CDR2 FQGNSA. After removal of 4 bases from V and 2 bases from J, the junction contained 4 bases not matched to a gene. Study-wide points: Cytomegalovirus association was assigned to over 150 TCR beta chains.

The chain combines TRBV7-2 with TRBJ2-2; 7 bases are shared with TRBD1. The TCR sequence derives from a man between 35 and 55 years old in good health and CMV-seronegative. The sample was PBMCs. CDR3 amino acids: CASSSDRPNTGELFF. The CDR3 region has the DNA TGTGCCAGCAGCTCGGACAGGCCCAACACCGGGGAGCTGTTTTTT.